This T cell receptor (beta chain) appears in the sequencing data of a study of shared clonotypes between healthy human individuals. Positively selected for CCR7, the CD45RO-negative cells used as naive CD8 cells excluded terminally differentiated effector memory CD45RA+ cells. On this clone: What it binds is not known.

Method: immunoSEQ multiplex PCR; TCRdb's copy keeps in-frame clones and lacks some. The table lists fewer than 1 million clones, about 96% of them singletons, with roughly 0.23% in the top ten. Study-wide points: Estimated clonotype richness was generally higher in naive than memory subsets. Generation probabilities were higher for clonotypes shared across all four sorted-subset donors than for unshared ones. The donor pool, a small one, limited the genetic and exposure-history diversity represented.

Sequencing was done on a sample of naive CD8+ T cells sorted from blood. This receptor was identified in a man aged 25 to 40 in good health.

This chain's CDR3 is CASSLVMRGVETQYF. In DNA form, the CDR3 reads TGTGCCAGCAGCTTAGTAATGAGAGGGGTAGAGACCCAGTACTTC. The genes are TRBV11-2 and TRBJ2-5; either TRBD1 or TRBD2 may fit D (5 bases each). The CDR3 spans 15 residues. Trimming pared 1 base from V and 4 bases from J, leaving 13 bases between. The V gene's germline CDR1 is SGHAT and CDR2 FQNNGV. The full variable domain, with the rest looked up from reference TRBV11-2 and TRBJ2-5, is EAGVAQSPRYKIIEKRQSVAFWCNPISGHATLYWYQQILGQGPKLLIQFQNNGVVDDSQLPKDRFSAERLKGVDSTLKIQPAKLEDSAVYLCASSLVMRGVETQYFGPGTRLLVL.